This T cell receptor beta chain was captured in a study of blood T cell repertoires in COVID-19. The germline V gene has CDR1 SEHNR and CDR2 FQNEAQ (reference sequence). The V end was cut by 3 bases, the J end by 2 bases, with 8 bases between. The CDR3 contains 14 residues. Comments on this clone: Other DNA sequences within the sample encode an identical CDR3.

The protocol was immunoSEQ multiplex PCR, while the TCRdb copy is restricted to in-frame clones and leaves out a portion. The data contain about 250,000 clones, 90% to 95% of them singletons. Recovered Cohort 3 donors showed two negative PCRs, clearance, or symptom resolution. The V and J genes are TRBV7-9 and TRBJ1-5; D unclear. The receptor comes from a young woman who had recovered from COVID-19. The specimen was PBMCs or T cells enriched from blood (not recorded which). As DNA, the CDR3 is TGTGCCAGCAGCTTGGTCGGAGGCAATCAGCCCCAGCATTTT. Its translation is CASSLVGGNQPQHF. Together with reference TRBV7-9 and TRBJ1-5, the CDR3 gives the full variable domain: DTGVSQNPRHKITKRGQNVTFRCDPISEHNRLYWYRQTLGQGPEFLTYFQNEAQLEKSRLLSDRFSAERPKGSFSTLEIQRTEQGDSAMYLCASSLVGGNQPQHFGDGTRLSIL.